This T cell receptor (beta chain) was identified in a study of OX40 agonist ivuxolimab in advanced cancers. As for the study more broadly: Ivuxolimab, which targeted the costimulatory receptor OX40 (CD134), was an agonistic, fully human IgG2 monoclonal antibody. Intravenous ivuxolimab was administered to patients every 2 weeks at six dose levels: 0.01, 0.1, 0.3, 1.5, 3 and 10 mg/kg. The paper reports the monotherapy dose-escalation portion (N of about 50 patients) of the phase I ivuxolimab trial. The dose-escalation cohort was 82.7% male with a mean age of 60 years, ranging from roughly 20 to 80. Prior anti-PD-1, anti-PD-L1 or anti-CTLA-4 therapy was permitted, and checkpoint inhibitors had been received by roughly 40% of dose-escalation patients. Partial responses occurred in three dose-escalation patients, of whom one had hepatocellular carcinoma and two had cutaneous melanoma. Peripheral TCRbeta sequencing aimed to test whether ivuxolimab altered TCR sequence diversity and caused clonal T-cell expansion. Of the roughly 51 patients in dose escalation, around 20 had hepatocellular carcinoma, about 15 had melanoma, 9 had renal cell carcinoma and 9 had head and neck cancer.

Reading from cysteine to phenylalanine, the CDR3 counts 17 amino acids. This entry keeps only the CDR3 DNA: 51 bases, framed from base 1. V is cut by 4 bases and J by 4 bases, and the space between the germline ends is 22 bases. Sequences MNHEY (CDR1) and SMNVEV (CDR2) are obtained from the germline V gene (reference sequence). Genomic DNA was isolated from the sorted cells so that the TCRbeta CDR3 region could be sequenced. The immunoSEQ Assay was used to sequence the TCRbeta CDR3 regions. What TCRdb holds here is the immuneACCESS table cut down to in-frame rearrangements. Part of the clones is not present; checked against another copy, under half of the missing clones reflect an unresolved V gene, and the others are unexplained. The sample contains tens of thousands of clones, just under 90% of them found a single time. Approximately 33% of the sample rests with the top ten. The full study reports these points: Low levels of normalized T-cell clonal expansion were also seen in some nonresponding patients. In partial responders in the 0.1-3.0 mg/kg groups, normalized peripheral clonal expansion was found to be among the lowest, especially among CD8+ T cells. At doses of 0.1 to 3.0 mg/kg, clonal expansion of both CD4+ and CD8+ T cells in blood was seen between baseline and week 6. After ivuxolimab, CD8+ T cells had more expanded clones than CD4+ T cells on average. The antigen specificity of the peripheral T cells that underwent clonal expansion was not determined.

As to this clone: The specificity of this receptor is unknown. The record has no base qualities; no much larger clone is one base away.

The trial excluded patients who had a history of autoimmune disease or who were on systemic immunosuppression. Peripheral blood for TCR sequencing was collected from all dose cohorts at baseline, on cycle 4 day 1, and on cycle 7 day 1. Samples came from an open-label, multicenter, first-in-human phase I dose-escalation trial of ivuxolimab. Adults with locally advanced or metastatic head and neck squamous cell, hepatocellular, melanoma or renal cell carcinoma were enrolled in the trial. Before TCR sequencing, CD4+ and CD8+ T cells were separately sorted from peripheral blood. The sequence is built from TRBV27 and TRBJ1-1; TRBD1 might be the D gene, on 6 matching bases. Sequenced here: CD4+ or CD8+ T cells sorted from blood, sampled in a trial of the OX40 agonist ivuxolimab. The TCR comes from an adult with an advanced solid tumor such as melanoma, head and neck, liver or kidney cancer. CDR3 loop: CASSSRQVPLRVTEAFF. In nucleotides, the sequence is TGTGCCAGCAGTTCAAGACAGGTTCCTCTTCGGGTCACTGAAGCTTTCTTT.